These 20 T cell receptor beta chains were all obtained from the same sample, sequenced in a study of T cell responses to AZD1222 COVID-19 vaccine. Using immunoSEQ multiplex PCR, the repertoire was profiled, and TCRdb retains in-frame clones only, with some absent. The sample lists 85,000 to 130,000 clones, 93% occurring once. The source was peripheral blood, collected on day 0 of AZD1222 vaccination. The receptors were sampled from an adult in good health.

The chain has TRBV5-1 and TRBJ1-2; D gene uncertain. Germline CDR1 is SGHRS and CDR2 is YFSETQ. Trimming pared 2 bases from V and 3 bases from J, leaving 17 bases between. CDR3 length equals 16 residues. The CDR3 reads CASSFGPRQQHYGYTF. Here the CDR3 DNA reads TGCGCCAGCAGCTTTGGCCCCAGACAACAGCACTATGGCTACACCTTC.

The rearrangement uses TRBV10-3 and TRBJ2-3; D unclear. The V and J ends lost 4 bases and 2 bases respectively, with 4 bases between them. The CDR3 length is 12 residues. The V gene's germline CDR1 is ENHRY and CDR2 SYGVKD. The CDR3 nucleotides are TGTGCCATCAGTGTGGACACAGATACGCAGTATTTT. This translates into CAISVDTDTQYF.

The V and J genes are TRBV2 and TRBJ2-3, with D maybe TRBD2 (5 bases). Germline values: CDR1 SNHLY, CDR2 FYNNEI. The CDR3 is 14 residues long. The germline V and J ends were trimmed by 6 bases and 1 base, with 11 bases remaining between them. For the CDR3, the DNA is TGTGCCAGCAGGTCCGGAGCGGGCACAGATACGCAGTATTTT. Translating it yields CASRSGAGTDTQYF. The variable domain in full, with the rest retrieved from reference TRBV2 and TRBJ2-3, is EPEVTQTPSHQVTQMGQEVILRCVPISNHLYFYWYRQILGQKVEFLVSFYNNEISEKSEIFDDQFSVERPDGSNFTLKIRSTKLEDSAMYFCASRSGAGTDTQYFGPGTRLTVL.

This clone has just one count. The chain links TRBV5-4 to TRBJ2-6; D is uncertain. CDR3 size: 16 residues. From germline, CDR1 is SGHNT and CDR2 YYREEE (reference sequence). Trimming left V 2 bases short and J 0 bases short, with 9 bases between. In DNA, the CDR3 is TGTGCCAGCAGCTTTCCCCTGAGCTCTGGGGCCAACGTCCTGACTTTC. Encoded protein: CASSFPLSSGANVLTF.

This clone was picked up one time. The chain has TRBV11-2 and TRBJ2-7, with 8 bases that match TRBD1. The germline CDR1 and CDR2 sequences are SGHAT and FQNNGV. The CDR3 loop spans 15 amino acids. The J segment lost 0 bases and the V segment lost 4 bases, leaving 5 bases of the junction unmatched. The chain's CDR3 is CASSSYRGYSYEQYF. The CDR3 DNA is TGTGCCAGCAGCTCCTACAGGGGGTACTCCTACGAGCAGTACTTC.

The CDR3 bases are TGTGCCAGCACCTCTCGAGGGAACACTGAAGCTTTCTTT. It codes for CASTSRGNTEAFF. This rearrangement joins TRBV27 to TRBJ1-1, with D unresolved. With 7 bases removed from V and 1 base from J, the gap between germline ends came to 10 bases. The CDR3 totals 13 residues. Germline V gene sequence: CDR1 MNHEY, CDR2 SMNVEV (reference sequence).

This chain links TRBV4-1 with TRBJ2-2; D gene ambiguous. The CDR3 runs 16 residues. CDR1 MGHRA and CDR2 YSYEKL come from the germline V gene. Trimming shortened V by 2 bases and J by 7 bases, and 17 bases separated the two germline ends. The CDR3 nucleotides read TGCGCCAGCAGCCAATCAGTAAGGGTTCAAGGCGGGGAGCTGTTTTTT. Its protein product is CASSQSVRVQGGELFF.

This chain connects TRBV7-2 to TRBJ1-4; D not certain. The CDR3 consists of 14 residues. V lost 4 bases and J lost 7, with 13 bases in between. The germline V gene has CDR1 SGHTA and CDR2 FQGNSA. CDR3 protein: CASSSTNKAEKLFF. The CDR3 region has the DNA TGTGCCAGCAGCTCCACAAACAAAGCTGAAAAACTGTTTTTT.

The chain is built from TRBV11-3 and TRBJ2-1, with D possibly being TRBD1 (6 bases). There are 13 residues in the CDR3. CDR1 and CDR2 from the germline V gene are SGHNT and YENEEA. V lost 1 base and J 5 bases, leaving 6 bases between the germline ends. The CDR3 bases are TGTGCCAGCAGCTTAGGACAGGACAATGAGCAGTTCTTC. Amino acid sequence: CASSLGQDNEQFF.

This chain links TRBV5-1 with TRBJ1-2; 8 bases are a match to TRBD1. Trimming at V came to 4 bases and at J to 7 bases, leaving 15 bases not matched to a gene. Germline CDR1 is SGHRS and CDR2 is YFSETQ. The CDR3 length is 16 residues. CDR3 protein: CASSPRNSGQALGYTF. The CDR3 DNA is TGCGCCAGCAGCCCTCGGAACTCGGGACAGGCACTTGGCTACACCTTC.

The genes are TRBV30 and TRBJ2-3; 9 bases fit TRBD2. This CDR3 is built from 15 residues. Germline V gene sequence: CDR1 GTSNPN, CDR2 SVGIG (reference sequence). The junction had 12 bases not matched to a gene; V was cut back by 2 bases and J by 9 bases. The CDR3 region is CAWSRGASGAPTQYF. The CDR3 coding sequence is TGTGCCTGGAGTAGGGGGGCTAGCGGGGCCCCCACGCAGTATTTT.

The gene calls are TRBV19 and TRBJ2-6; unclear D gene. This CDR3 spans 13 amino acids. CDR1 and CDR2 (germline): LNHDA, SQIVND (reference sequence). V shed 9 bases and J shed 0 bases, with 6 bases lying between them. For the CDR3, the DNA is TGTGCCAGCGGGTACTCTGGGGCCAACGTCCTGACTTTC. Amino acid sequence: CASGYSGANVLTF.

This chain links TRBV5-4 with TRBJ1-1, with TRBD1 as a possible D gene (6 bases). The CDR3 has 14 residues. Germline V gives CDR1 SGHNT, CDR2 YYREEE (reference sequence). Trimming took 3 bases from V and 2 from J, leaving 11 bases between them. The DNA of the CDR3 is TGTGCCAGCAGCTGGGACACCCTTAACACTGAAGCTTTCTTT. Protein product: CASSWDTLNTEAFF.

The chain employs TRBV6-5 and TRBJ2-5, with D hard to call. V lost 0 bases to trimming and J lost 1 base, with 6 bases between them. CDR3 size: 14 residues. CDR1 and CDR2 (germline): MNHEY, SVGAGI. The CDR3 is CASSYSGSQETQYF. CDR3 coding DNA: TGTGCCAGCAGTTACTCTGGCAGCCAAGAGACCCAGTACTTC.

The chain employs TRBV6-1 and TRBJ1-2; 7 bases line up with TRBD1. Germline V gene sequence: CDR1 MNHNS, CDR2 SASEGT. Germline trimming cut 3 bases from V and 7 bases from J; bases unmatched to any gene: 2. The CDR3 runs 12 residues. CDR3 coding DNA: TGTGCCAGCAGTGACCAGGGGGTTGGCTACACCTTC. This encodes CASSDQGVGYTF.

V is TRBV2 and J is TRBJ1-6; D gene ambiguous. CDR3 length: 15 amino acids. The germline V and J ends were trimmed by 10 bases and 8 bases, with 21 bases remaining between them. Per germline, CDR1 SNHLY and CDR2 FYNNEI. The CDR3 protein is CATVKNAKAYSPLHF. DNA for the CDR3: TGTGCCACAGTAAAGAACGCCAAAGCCTATTCACCCCTCCACTTT.

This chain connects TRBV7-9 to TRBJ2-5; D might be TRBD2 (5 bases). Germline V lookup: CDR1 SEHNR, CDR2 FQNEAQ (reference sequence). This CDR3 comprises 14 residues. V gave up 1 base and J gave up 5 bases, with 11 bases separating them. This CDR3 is CASSLGITGETQYF. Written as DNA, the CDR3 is TGTGCCAGCAGCTTAGGGATCACGGGGGAGACCCAGTACTTC.

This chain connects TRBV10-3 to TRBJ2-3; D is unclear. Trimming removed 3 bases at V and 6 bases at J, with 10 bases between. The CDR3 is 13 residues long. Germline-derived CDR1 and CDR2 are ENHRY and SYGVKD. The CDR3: CAISDSASDTQYF. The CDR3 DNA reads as TGTGCCATCAGTGATTCAGCAAGCGATACGCAGTATTTT.

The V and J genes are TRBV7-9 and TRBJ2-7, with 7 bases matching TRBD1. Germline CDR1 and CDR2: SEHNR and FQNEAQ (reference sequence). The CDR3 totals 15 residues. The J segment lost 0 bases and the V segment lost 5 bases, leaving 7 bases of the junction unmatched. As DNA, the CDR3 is TGTGCCAGCAGCCCTGGGGACAGAAACTCCTACGAGCAGTACTTC. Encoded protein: CASSPGDRNSYEQYF. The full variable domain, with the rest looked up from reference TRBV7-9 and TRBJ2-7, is DTGVSQNPRHKITKRGQNVTFRCDPISEHNRLYWYRQTLGQGPEFLTYFQNEAQLEKSRLLSDRFSAERPKGSFSTLEIQRTEQGDSAMYLCASSPGDRNSYEQYFGPGTRLTVT.

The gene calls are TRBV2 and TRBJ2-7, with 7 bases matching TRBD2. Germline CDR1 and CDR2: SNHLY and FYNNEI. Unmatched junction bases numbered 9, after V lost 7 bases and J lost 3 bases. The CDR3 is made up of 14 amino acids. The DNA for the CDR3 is TGTGCCAGCACCCGGGGGGTCAGTCTCTACGAGCAGTACTTC. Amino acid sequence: CASTRGVSLYEQYF.